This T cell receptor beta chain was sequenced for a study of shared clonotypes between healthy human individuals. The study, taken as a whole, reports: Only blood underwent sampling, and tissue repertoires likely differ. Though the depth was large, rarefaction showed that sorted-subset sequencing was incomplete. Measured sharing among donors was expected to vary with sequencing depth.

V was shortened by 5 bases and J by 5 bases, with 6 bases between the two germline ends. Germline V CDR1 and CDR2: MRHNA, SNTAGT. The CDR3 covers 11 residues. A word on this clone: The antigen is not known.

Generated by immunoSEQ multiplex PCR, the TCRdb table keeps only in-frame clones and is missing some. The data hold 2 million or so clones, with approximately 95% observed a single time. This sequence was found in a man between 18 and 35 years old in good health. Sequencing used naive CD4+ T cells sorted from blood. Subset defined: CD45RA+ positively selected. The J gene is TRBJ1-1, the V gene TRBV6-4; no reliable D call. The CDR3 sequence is CASSQETEAFF. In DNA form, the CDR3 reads TGTGCCAGCAGTCAAGAAACTGAAGCTTTCTTT.